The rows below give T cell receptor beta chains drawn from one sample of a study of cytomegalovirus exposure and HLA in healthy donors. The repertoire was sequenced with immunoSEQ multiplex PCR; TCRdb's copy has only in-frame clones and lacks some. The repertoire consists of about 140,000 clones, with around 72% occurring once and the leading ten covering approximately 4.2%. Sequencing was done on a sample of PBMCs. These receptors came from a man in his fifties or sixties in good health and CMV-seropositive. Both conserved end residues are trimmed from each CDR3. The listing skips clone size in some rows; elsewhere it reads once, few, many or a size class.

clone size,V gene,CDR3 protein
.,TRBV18,ASSPPSATGELF
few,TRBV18,ASSPRRGAVSGEQY
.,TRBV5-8,ASRTGRSAEAF
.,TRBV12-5,ASGRDRYSYNEQF
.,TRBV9,ASSASIASGANVLT
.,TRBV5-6,ASSSWVFRTTLNEQF
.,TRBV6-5,ASSYSISGGSYEQY
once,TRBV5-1,ASSLGQGIFTEAF
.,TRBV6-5,ASSYQLADTQY
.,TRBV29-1,SVTGINYGYT
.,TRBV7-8,ASSFRLAGVREQY
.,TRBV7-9,ASRGEGVSPLH
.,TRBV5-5,ASSRGTDRTEAF
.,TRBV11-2,ASSSVTSGGETQY
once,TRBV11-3,ASSFRWTEAF
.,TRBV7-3,ASSLKGRLAGAVDTQY
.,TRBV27,ASSPFTGGNLNTEAF
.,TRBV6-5,ASSPGQTPLH
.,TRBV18,ASSRTSGRVQETQY
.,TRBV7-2,ASSPDRGRLGYT
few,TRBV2,ASSTTSGANTGELF
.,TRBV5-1,ASTPGQPQETQY
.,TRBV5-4,ASSLDDRPNEKLF
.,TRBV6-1,ASSVWAGAGGEKLF
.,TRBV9,ASSPRGSGNTGELF
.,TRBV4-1,ASSQESQGGLGYT
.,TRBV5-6,ASSQLDRGQEGYT
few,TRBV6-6,ASSFGQGSTGEQF
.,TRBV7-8,ASSLGQLYQETQY
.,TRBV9,ASSGWLGYT
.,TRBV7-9,ASSLGTGGGPLYGYT
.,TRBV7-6,ASSPSGGENNSPLH
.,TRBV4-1,ASSQVGLNEAF
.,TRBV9,ASSVGLFSGNTIY
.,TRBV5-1,ASSPGTGNSNQPQH
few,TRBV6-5,ASSSPGQGRNTIY